This T cell receptor (beta chain) originates from a study of human T cells and chemical hapten exposure. TCRdb ran MiXCR on the RACE reads and lists one entry per CDR3 protein. This table has over 14,000 distinct CDR3 sequences, around 17% appearing once. Documented time point: patch test 1, 2 weeks after DPC sensitization. Stated treatment: therapeutic diphenylcyclopropenone sensitization with weekly scalp DPC. Total RNA was isolated from whole blood that had not been fractionated. From germline, CDR1 is ENHRY and CDR2 SYGVKD. There are 11 residues in the CDR3. The rearrangement links TRBV10-3 to TRBJ2-3; D not certain. The sequence was obtained from a woman between 25 and 40 years old with alopecia areata. Some clones in this sample may be carry-over from other donors' samples. The sequenced sample was whole blood, obtained in connection with sensitization to the hapten diphenylcyclopropenone (DPC). The CDR3 coding sequence is TGTGTCACAGTTAGCACAGATACGCAGTATTTT. It codes for CVTVSTDTQYF.